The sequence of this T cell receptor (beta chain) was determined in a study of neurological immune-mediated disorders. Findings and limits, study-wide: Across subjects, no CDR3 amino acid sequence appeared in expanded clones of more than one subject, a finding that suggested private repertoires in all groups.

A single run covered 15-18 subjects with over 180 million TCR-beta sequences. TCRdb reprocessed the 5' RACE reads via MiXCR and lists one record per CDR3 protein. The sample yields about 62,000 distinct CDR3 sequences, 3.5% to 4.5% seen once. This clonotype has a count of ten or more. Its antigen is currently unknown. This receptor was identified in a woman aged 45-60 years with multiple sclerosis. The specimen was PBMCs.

The CDR3 DNA is TGTGCCAGCAGCTTGCCCCTAGCGGGAGCCTACGAGCAGTACTTC. Protein sequence: CASSLPLAGAYEQYF. The chain has TRBV5-5 and TRBJ2-7; 10 positions match TRBD2. The CDR3 is 15 residues long. Germline CDR1 reads SGHKS; CDR2 reads YYEKEE (reference sequence). The junction had 3 bases not matched to a gene; V was cut back by 1 base and J by 2 bases.